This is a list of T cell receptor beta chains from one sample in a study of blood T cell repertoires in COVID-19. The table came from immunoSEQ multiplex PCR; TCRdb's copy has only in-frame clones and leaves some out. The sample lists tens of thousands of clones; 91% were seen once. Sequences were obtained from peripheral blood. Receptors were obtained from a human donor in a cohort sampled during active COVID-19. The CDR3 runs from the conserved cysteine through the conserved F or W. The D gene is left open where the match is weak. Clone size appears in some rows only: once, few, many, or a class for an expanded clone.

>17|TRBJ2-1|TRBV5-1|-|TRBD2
TGCGCCAGCAGCTTCACTAGCGGGAGGGCCACATACAATGAGCAGTTCTTC
CASSFTSGRATYNEQFF
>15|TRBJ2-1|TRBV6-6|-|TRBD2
TGTGCCAGCAGACTGACTAGCGGGACTTACAATGAGCAGTTCTTC
CASRLTSGTYNEQFF
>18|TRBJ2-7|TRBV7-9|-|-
TGTGCCAGCAGCCACAGCGGGGGTTCGGGACAGGGATACTACGAGCAGTACTTC
CASSHSGGSGQGYYEQYF
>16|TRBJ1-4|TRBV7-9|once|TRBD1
TGTGCCAGCAGCCCCCCCAGGGGGCTCACTAATGAAAAACTGTTTTTT
CASSPPRGLTNEKLFF
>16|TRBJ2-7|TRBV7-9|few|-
TGTGCCAGCAGCCCTCGAGGAGGAGGGACCCCCTACGAGCAGTACTTC
CASSPRGGGTPYEQYF
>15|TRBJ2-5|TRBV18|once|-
TGTGCCAGCTCACCACCCTCAGTGTACCAAGAGACCCAGTACTTC
CASSPPSVYQETQYF
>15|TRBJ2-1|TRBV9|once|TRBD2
TGTGCCAGCACCGCTAGCGGGGGACCTTACAATGAGCAGTTCTTC
CASTASGGPYNEQFF
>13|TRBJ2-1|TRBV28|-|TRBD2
TGTGCCACCCGGACTAGCGGGAGCAATGAGCAGTTCTTC
CATRTSGSNEQFF
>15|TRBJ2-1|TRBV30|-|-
TGTGCCTGGAGTGTAACGGGTCTAGCGCGGAATGAGCAGTTCTTC
CAWSVTGLARNEQFF
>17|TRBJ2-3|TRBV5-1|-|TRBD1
TGCGCCAGCAGCCTACAGGGGCCGCCCGCTAGCACAGATACGCAGTATTTT
CASSLQGPPASTDTQYF
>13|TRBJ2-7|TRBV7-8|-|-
TGTGCCAGCAGCTTAGAAGAGGGGGTAGGTCAGTACTTC
CASSLEEGVGQYF
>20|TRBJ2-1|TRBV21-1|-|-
TGTGCCAGCAGCAAAGATGGGGAACTAGCGGGGACGAGCTCCTACAATGAGCAGTTCTTC
CASSKDGELAGTSSYNEQFF
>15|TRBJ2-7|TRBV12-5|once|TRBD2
TGTGCTAGTGGGACTAGCGGGGGGGTCTCCTACGAGCAGTACTTC
CASGTSGGVSYEQYF
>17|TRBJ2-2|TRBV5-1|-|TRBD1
TGCGCCAGCAGCTTATGGGCAGGGGGCGCTGGCACCGGGGAGCTGTTTTTT
CASSLWAGGAGTGELFF
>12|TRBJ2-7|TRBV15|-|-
TGTGCCACCAGCAGAGATCGCTACGAGCAGTACTTC
CATSRDRYEQYF
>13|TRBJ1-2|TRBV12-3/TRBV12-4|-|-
TGTGCCAGCAGTTTTCGACGGGGAATCGGCTACACCTTC
CASSFRRGIGYTF
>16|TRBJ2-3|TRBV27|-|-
TGTGCCAGCAGACAGAAGGACAGTCCTTTCACAGATACGCAGTATTTT
CASRQKDSPFTDTQYF
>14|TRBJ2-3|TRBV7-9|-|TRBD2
TGTGCCAGCAGGGCTAGCGGGAGATCCGATACGCAGTATTTT
CASRASGRSDTQYF
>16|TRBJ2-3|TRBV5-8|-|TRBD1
TGTGCCAGCAGCTCCGGGCAGGGGGCGTTGGCAGATACGCAGTATTTT
CASSSGQGALADTQYF
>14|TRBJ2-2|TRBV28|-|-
TGTGCCAGCTTCCTCGGGGGGAACACCGGGGAGCTGTTTTTT
CASFLGGNTGELFF
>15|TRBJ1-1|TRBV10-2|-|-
TGCGCCAGCAGATCCACGGCGCGGTCGAACACTGAAGCTTTCTTT
CASRSTARSNTEAFF
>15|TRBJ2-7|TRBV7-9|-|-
TGTGCCAGCAGCGCCATGACAGGAATCGTAGGCGAGCAGTACTTC
CASSAMTGIVGEQYF
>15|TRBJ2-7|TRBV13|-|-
TGTGCCAGCAGCTTAGGACAGTCGTCCTCCTACGAGCAGTACTTC
CASSLGQSSSYEQYF
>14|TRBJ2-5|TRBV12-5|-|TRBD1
TGTGCTAGTGCCCGAGGACAGGGCTTAGAGACCCAGTACTTC
CASARGQGLETQYF
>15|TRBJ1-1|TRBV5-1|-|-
TGCGCCAGCAGCTCGTCCTACCGGGGGAACACTGAAGCTTTCTTT
CASSSSYRGNTEAFF
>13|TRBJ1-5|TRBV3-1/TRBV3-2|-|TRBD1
TGTGCCAGTGGGACAGCGGATAATCAGCCCCAGCATTTT
CASGTADNQPQHF
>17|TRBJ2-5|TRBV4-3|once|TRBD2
TGCGCCAGCAGCCAAGATCTGTCGGGGGGAAGAGGAGAGACCCAGTACTTC
CASSQDLSGGRGETQYF
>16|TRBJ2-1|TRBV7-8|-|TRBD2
TGTGCCAGCAGCCTAATACTAGCGGGAATCAACAATGAGCAGTTCTTC
CASSLILAGINNEQFF
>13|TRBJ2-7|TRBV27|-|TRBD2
TGTGCCAGCAGTAGGAGCGGGAGGGAGGAGCAGTACTTC
CASSRSGREEQYF
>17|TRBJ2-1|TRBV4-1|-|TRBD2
TGCGCCAGCAGCCAGGGCGGGACTAGCGGCCCCTACAATGAGCAGTTCTTC
CASSQGGTSGPYNEQFF
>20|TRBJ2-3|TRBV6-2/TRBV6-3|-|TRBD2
TGTGCCAGCAGCCTCCGGGAAGTAGCGGGGGTGACTTCTAGCACAGATACGCAGTATTTT
CASSLREVAGVTSSTDTQYF
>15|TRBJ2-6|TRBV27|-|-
TGTGCCAGCAGTTTATTGAGGGCTGGGGCCAACGTCCTGACTTTC
CASSLLRAGANVLTF
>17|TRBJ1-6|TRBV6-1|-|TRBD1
TGTGCCAGCAGTGAGGACCCAGGGGGCAGGGTTAATTCACCCCTCCACTTT
CASSEDPGGRVNSPLHF
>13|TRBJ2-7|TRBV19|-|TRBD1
TGTGCCAGTAGGGAACAGGGGGGCTACGAGCAGTACTTC
CASREQGGYEQYF
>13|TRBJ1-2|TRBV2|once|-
TGTGCCAGCATCCGAGGTAATACGAATGGCTACACCTTC
CASIRGNTNGYTF
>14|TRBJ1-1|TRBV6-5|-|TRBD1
TGTGCCAGCAGCCGTGACAGGGGGAGCACTGAAGCTTTCTTT
CASSRDRGSTEAFF
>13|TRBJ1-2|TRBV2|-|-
TGTGCCAGCAGCCAGACAGTTAACTATGGCTACACCTTC
CASSQTVNYGYTF
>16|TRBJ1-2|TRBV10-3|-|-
TGTGCCATCAGTGAAGGAGGACCCGGACGGGTTGTTGGCTACACCTTC
CAISEGGPGRVVGYTF
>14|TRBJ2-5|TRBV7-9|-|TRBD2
TGTGCCAGCAGCTTCGGGGGGGCGGGGGAGACCCAGTACTTC
CASSFGGAGETQYF
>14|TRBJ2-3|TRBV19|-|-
TGTGCCAGTAGTATACTCGGGGGGCCAGATACGCAGTATTTT
CASSILGGPDTQYF
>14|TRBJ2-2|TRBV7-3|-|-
TGTGCCAGCAGCTTCGGTTCCGGGACCGGGGAGCTGTTTTTT
CASSFGSGTGELFF
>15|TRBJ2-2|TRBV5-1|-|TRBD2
TGCGCCAGCAGCTTGGGACTAGCGGGGCACGGGGAGCTGTTTTTT
CASSLGLAGHGELFF